A selection of T cell receptor beta chains follows, all from one sample in a study of blood T cell dynamics during melanoma immunotherapy. Clones were sequenced by immunoSEQ multiplex PCR, and TCRdb holds only the in-frame ones, with some missing. The profile shows roughly 6,000 clones, more than 75% of them singletons. The specimen was blood, collected from a patient treated with checkpoint blockade. These receptors were taken from a human donor with melanoma. Some clones in this sample may be carry-over from other donors' samples. CDR3s include the opening cysteine and the closing phenylalanine or tryptophan. The D gene is left open where the match is weak. Expanded clones are given a class, and other clones once, few, many or no size at all.

NA TRBJ1-3 NA TRBV5-5 CASSPGPGNSGNTIYF TGTGCCAGCAGCCCCGGCCCGGGGAACTCTGGAAACACCATATATTTT
NA TRBJ2-7 NA TRBV19 CASSMGGGLEVYEQYF TGTGCCAGTAGTATGGGAGGCGGGCTAGAAGTCTACGAGCAGTACTTC
NA TRBJ2-7 NA TRBV19 CASSPGPEVSYEQYF TGTGCCAGTAGTCCCGGCCCGGAAGTTTCCTACGAGCAGTACTTC
NA TRBJ2-1 once TRBV7-2 CASSLTVAANEQFF TGTGCCAGCAGCTTAACGGTAGCGGCCAATGAGCAGTTCTTC
NA TRBJ2-7 NA TRBV4-3 CASSQAGQGDYEQYF TGCGCCAGCAGCCAGGCGGGGCAGGGTGACTACGAGCAGTACTTC
NA TRBJ2-6 once TRBV6-9 CASSDNSLRQSRANVLTF TGTGCCAGCAGTGATAACAGCTTACGACAAAGTCGGGCCAACGTCCTGACTTTC
NA TRBJ1-3 few TRBV7-2 CACSRRGGNTIYF TGTGCCTGTTCTCGACGAGGGGGAAACACCATATATTTT
TRBD1 TRBJ2-7 NA TRBV4-1 CASSQDRDREGYEQYF TGCGCCAGCAGCCAAGATCGGGACAGGGAAGGGTACGAGCAGTACTTC
NA TRBJ1-2 NA TRBV19 CASSSGGDYGYTF TGTGCCAGTTCTAGTGGAGGGGACTATGGCTACACCTTC
TRBD2 TRBJ2-7 NA TRBV5-6 CASSRGVRYEQYF TGTGCCAGCAGCCGGGGGGTAAGATACGAGCAGTACTTC
NA TRBJ2-5 NA TRBV7-8 CASSLAGGRGAETQYF TGTGCCAGCAGCTTAGCGGGGGGTAGGGGTGCGGAGACCCAGTACTTC
NA TRBJ2-7 NA TRBV6-5 CASSYSSTYEQYF TGTGCCAGCAGTTACTCGAGCACCTACGAGCAGTACTTC
TRBD1 TRBJ2-5 NA TRBV5-1 CASSPEGTGEETQYF TGCGCCAGCAGCCCGGAGGGGACAGGCGAAGAGACCCAGTACTTC
NA TRBJ2-1 NA TRBV7-3 CASSLGSFSYNEQFF TGTGCCAGCAGCTTAGGCTCGTTCTCCTACAATGAGCAGTTCTTC
NA TRBJ1-4 NA TRBV2 CASTLRQTETNEKLFF TGTGCCAGCACATTGAGACAGACCGAAACCAATGAAAAACTGTTTTTT
NA TRBJ2-3 NA TRBV19 CASSLSGTDTQYF TGTGCCAGTAGTCTTAGCGGTACAGATACGCAGTATTTT
NA TRBJ1-3 NA TRBV9 CASSAGTVSGNTIYF TGTGCCAGCAGCGCCGGGACCGTATCAGGAAACACCATATATTTT
NA TRBJ1-5 NA TRBV2 CASSEREGNQPQHF TGTGCCAGCAGTGAGCGGGAAGGCAATCAGCCCCAGCATTTT
NA TRBJ2-2 NA TRBV6-5 CASKAPRGYTGELFF TGTGCCAGCAAGGCCCCACGGGGTTACACCGGGGAGCTGTTTTTT
TRBD2 TRBJ2-1 NA TRBV7-2 CASSPQAGGPPYNEQFF TGTGCCAGCAGCCCACAAGCGGGGGGGCCCCCCTACAATGAGCAGTTCTTC
TRBD1 TRBJ2-7 once TRBV28 CASKTGGETSYEQYF TGTGCCAGCAAGACAGGGGGGGAGACCTCCTACGAGCAGTACTTC
NA TRBJ2-3 NA TRBV15 CATSVRDTRGDTQYF TGTGCCACCAGCGTCCGGGACACCCGCGGGGATACGCAGTATTTT
NA TRBJ2-2 NA TRBV29-1 CSVERELPGELFF TGCAGCGTTGAACGGGAACTCCCCGGGGAGCTGTTTTTT
TRBD2 TRBJ2-7 NA TRBV2 CASSEAPPSGGNEQYF TGTGCCAGCAGTGAAGCCCCCCCTAGCGGGGGTAACGAGCAGTACTTC
NA TRBJ2-5 once TRBV11-1 CASGDFYAQETQYF TGTGCCAGCGGGGACTTCTATGCCCAAGAGACCCAGTACTTC
TRBD2 TRBJ2-3 few TRBV11-1 CASSPPSGRAGGTQYF TGTGCCAGCAGCCCACCTAGCGGGAGGGCCGGGGGTACGCAGTATTTT
TRBD1 TRBJ1-1 NA TRBV5-1 CASSSGTGGTEAFF TGCGCCAGCAGTTCCGGGACAGGGGGCACTGAAGCTTTCTTT
NA TRBJ2-7 once TRBV10-1 CASSEETEKDYEQYF TGCGCCAGCAGTGAGGAGACAGAAAAGGACTACGAGCAGTACTTC
NA TRBJ1-5 once TRBV6-6 CASSYSSTGLRQPQHF TGTGCCAGCAGTTACTCGAGTACAGGGCTGCGCCAGCCCCAGCATTTT
NA TRBJ1-4 NA TRBV28 CASREHTTNEKLFF TGTGCCAGCAGGGAACACACAACTAATGAAAAACTGTTTTTT
TRBD1 TRBJ1-2 NA TRBV6-5 CASSQTGGEGYTF TGTGCCAGCAGTCAGACAGGGGGCGAGGGCTACACCTTC
NA TRBJ1-3 NA TRBV6-5 CASSYSTDDSGNTIYF TGTGCCAGCAGTTACTCCACGGACGACTCTGGAAACACCATATATTTT
NA TRBJ2-7 NA TRBV18 CASSNRVDSYEQYF TGTGCCAGCTCAAACAGGGTTGACTCCTACGAGCAGTACTTC
NA TRBJ2-1 NA TRBV5-4 CASSLGQPSSYNEQFF TGTGCCAGCAGCTTGGGACAGCCGAGCTCCTACAATGAGCAGTTCTTC
NA TRBJ1-6 NA TRBV6-1 CASSEIQRNSPLHF TGTGCCAGCAGTGAAATCCAAAGGAATTCACCCCTCCACTTT
TRBD1 TRBJ2-5 NA TRBV18 CASSRDRVGETQYF TGTGCCAGCTCAAGAGACAGGGTGGGAGAGACCCAGTACTTC
NA TRBJ1-1 few TRBV11-3 CASSLSASNEAFF TGTGCCAGCAGCTTATCAGCCTCGAATGAAGCTTTCTTT
NA TRBJ2-2 NA TRBV6-5 CASSSPGHPNTGELFF TGTGCCAGCAGTTCGCCGGGACACCCGAACACCGGGGAGCTGTTTTTT
NA TRBJ1-5 NA TRBV5-4 CASSLDGQPQHF TGTGCCAGCAGCTTGGATGGGCAGCCCCAGCATTTT
NA TRBJ2-2 NA TRBV5-1 CASSLQQNTGELFF TGCGCCAGCAGCTTACAGCAAAACACCGGGGAGCTGTTTTTT
NA TRBJ2-1 NA TRBV6-5 CASSYLAYNEQFF TGTGCCAGCAGTTACTTGGCCTACAATGAGCAGTTCTTC
TRBD1 TRBJ1-5 once TRBV7-9 CASSPQGGSNQPQHF TGTGCCAGCAGCCCTCAGGGGGGTAGCAATCAGCCCCAGCATTTT
NA TRBJ1-5 NA TRBV19 CASGPQRTSNQPQHF TGTGCCAGTGGTCCGCAGCGGACTAGCAATCAGCCCCAGCATTTT
NA TRBJ1-5 NA TRBV7-2 CASSLDGNQPQHF TGTGCCAGCAGCTTAGACGGTAATCAGCCCCAGCATTTT
NA TRBJ2-5 NA TRBV5-6 CASSLGGTKETQYF TGTGCCAGCAGCTTGGGGGGGACAAAAGAGACCCAGTACTTC
NA TRBJ2-3 NA TRBV29-1 CSVGLPSTDTQYF TGCAGCGTTGGACTACCTAGCACAGATACGCAGTATTTT
NA TRBJ2-1 NA TRBV7-2 CASSLSYGSTISSYNEQFF TGTGCCAGCAGCTTATCGTACGGGTCGACGATTAGCTCCTACAATGAGCAGTTCTTC
NA TRBJ2-5 NA TRBV5-5 CASSLAVAPTDGDQYF TGTGCCAGCAGCTTGGCCGTCGCACCAACAGACGGGGACCAGTACTTC
TRBD1 TRBJ2-3 NA TRBV5-8 CASSAGQGIDTQYF TGTGCCAGCAGCGCAGGACAGGGAATAGATACGCAGTATTTT
TRBD2 TRBJ2-1 NA TRBV5-1 CASSLVGLAGTYNEQFF TGCGCCAGCAGCTTGGTGGGACTAGCGGGGACCTACAATGAGCAGTTCTTC
NA TRBJ1-2 NA TRBV2 CASSEEVGGYGYTF TGTGCCAGCAGTGAAGAGGTCGGGGGCTATGGCTACACCTTC
NA TRBJ2-1 NA TRBV5-1 CASSPGGKDNEQFF TGCGCCAGCAGCCCAGGAGGGAAAGACAATGAGCAGTTCTTC